This section outlines one T cell receptor (beta chain) sequence together with its context. Antigen specificity is unknown. The sample comes from a study of memory CD4+ T cells and cytomegalovirus serostatus. Study-level information: Of the healthy Belgian adults, several were CMV seropositive and fewer than 30 seronegative. General study points: Suggested: most of the CMV-linked TCR signature lies in CD4+ memory cells.

The sort gate was single viable CD3+CD4+CD8-CD45RO+ cells for memory CD4+ T cells. CD4+ T cells were isolated by positive magnetic selection. CDR1 is LNHDA and CDR2 is SQIVND in the germline V gene (reference sequence). Trimming removed 5 bases from V and 4 bases from J; junction bases left unmatched: 5. CDR3 length: 14 residues. Assay used: immunoSEQ multiplex PCR; TCRdb lists only in-frame clones, some missing. The table records 55,000 to 65,000 clones, around 80% of them present only once. The sample comprised memory CD4+ T cells from blood. This clonotype was obtained from an adult in good health and CMV-seronegative. The chain has TRBV19 and TRBJ1-5; TRBD1 aligns across 7 bases. CDR3 bases: TGTGCCAGTAGTGTACAGGGGACAAATCAGCCCCAGCATTTT. Translation: CASSVQGTNQPQHF.